The next 3 T cell receptor beta chains were all read from a single sample in a study of CD8 T cells in Susac syndrome. Random hexamers were used to reverse transcribe an amount of about 0.45 to 1 ug RNA. MiXCR, applied by TCRdb to the immunoSEQ multiplex PCR reads, yields one record per CDR3 protein. Of some 130,000 distinct CDR3 sequences listed, around 96% are singletons. The material sequenced was CD4+ T cells from PBMCs. The receptors shown here come from a human donor in good health.

This chain links TRBV29-1 with TRBJ1-2, with 7 bases that match TRBD1. Germline V lookup: CDR1 SQVTM, CDR2 ANQGSEA. J was trimmed by 8 bases and V by 4 bases; bases with no gene match: 19. The CDR3 extends over 16 amino acids. CDR3 nucleotides: TGCAGCGTTGTCGGGCCTATGCACAGGGGTAACGGGGGCTACACCTTC. Translation gives CSVVGPMHRGNGGYTF.

The rearrangement uses TRBV6-5 and TRBJ2-7; D is undetermined. Trimming took off 2 bases at V and 6 bases at J, with 20 bases between the two ends. CDR1 is MNHEY, CDR2 SVGAGI, per germline. The CDR3 has 16 amino acids. The CDR3 DNA sequence: TGTGCCAGCAGTTACGGTGCCAGGTTGGTTTCTCGCGAGCAGTACTTC. Protein sequence: CASSYGARLVSREQYF.

The V call is TRBV29-1, the J call TRBJ2-3, with D possibly matching TRBD2 (7 bases). Germline CDR1 is SQVTM and CDR2 is ANQGSEA. Trimming took off 4 bases at V and 0 bases at J, with 20 bases between the two ends. This CDR3 contains 17 residues. CDR3 bases: TGCAGCGTTGGAGGCGTGAGGGGGAGGGCTAGCACAGATACGCAGTATTTT. Translated: CSVGGVRGRASTDTQYF.